The rows below give T cell receptor beta chains drawn from one sample of a study of blood T cell repertoires in COVID-19. Data came from immunoSEQ multiplex PCR; TCRdb stores just in-frame clones and leaves some out. Of about 410,000 clones in the sample, 86% were seen once. Sequencing was performed on peripheral blood. Every receptor here comes from a woman in her thirties with active or convalescent COVID-19. CDR3s leave out the opening cysteine and the closing phenylalanine or tryptophan.

len: 12
v_gene: TRBV5-8
j_gene: TRBJ1-5
CDR3aa: ASSWDRLNQPQH

len: 12
v_gene: TRBV5-1
j_gene: TRBJ1-2
CDR3aa: ASSLDSNNYGYT

len: 15
v_gene: TRBV7-8
j_gene: TRBJ1-2
CDR3aa: ASSLVGAQGALDGYT

len: 12
v_gene: TRBV20-1
j_gene: TRBJ2-3
CDR3aa: SASLGGVTDTQY

len: 12
v_gene: TRBV6-6
j_gene: TRBJ1-1
CDR3aa: ASSRRQGSTEAF

len: 15
v_gene: TRBV2
j_gene: TRBJ1-5
CDR3aa: ASTNSRPDRDNQPQH

len: 12
v_gene: TRBV5-1
j_gene: TRBJ1-2
CDR3aa: ASSYSGGDYGYT

len: 12
v_gene: TRBV13
j_gene: TRBJ1-1
CDR3aa: ASSRSGLNTEAF

len: 9
v_gene: TRBV6-2/TRBV6-3
j_gene: TRBJ1-2
CDR3aa: ASSNRFGYT

len: 10
v_gene: TRBV28
j_gene: TRBJ1-2
CDR3aa: ASTLGDYGYT

len: 11
v_gene: TRBV12-3/TRBV12-4
j_gene: TRBJ1-3
CDR3aa: ASHFDTGNTIY

len: 12
v_gene: TRBV4-2
j_gene: TRBJ1-5
CDR3aa: ASSQDISNQPQH

len: 13
v_gene: TRBV10-2
j_gene: TRBJ1-4
CDR3aa: ASSEEFSTNEKLF

len: 13
v_gene: TRBV27
j_gene: TRBJ1-3
CDR3aa: ASSYQGATGNTIY

len: 12
v_gene: TRBV10-3
j_gene: TRBJ2-5
CDR3aa: AISVWASVETQY

len: 12
v_gene: TRBV2
j_gene: TRBJ2-5
CDR3aa: ASSEATGRETQY

len: 15
v_gene: TRBV2
j_gene: TRBJ2-1
CDR3aa: ASSVKVALSSYNEQF

len: 14
v_gene: TRBV19
j_gene: TRBJ1-2
CDR3aa: ASSIGYRVFDYGYT

len: 13
v_gene: TRBV7-2
j_gene: TRBJ2-3
CDR3aa: ATGAGVTHADTQY

len: 11
v_gene: TRBV2
j_gene: TRBJ1-1
CDR3aa: ASSVMVTVEAF

len: 12
v_gene: TRBV5-1
j_gene: TRBJ2-5
CDR3aa: ASSSTGGEETQY

len: 9
v_gene: TRBV19
j_gene: TRBJ1-1
CDR3aa: ASCRGPEAF

len: 13
v_gene: TRBV5-6
j_gene: TRBJ1-5
CDR3aa: ASSLDKGLGQPQH

len: 12
v_gene: TRBV4-2
j_gene: TRBJ1-5
CDR3aa: ASSRPESNQPQH

len: 14
v_gene: TRBV27
j_gene: TRBJ2-7
CDR3aa: ASREFETGGSYEQY

len: 11
v_gene: TRBV2
j_gene: TRBJ2-1
CDR3aa: ASRGTPIGEQF

len: 11
v_gene: TRBV29-1
j_gene: TRBJ2-1
CDR3aa: SVEGLATSEQF

len: 13
v_gene: TRBV3-1/TRBV3-2
j_gene: TRBJ1-5
CDR3aa: ASSPAGASNQPQH

len: 15
v_gene: TRBV6-6
j_gene: TRBJ1-3
CDR3aa: ASSPGTGLNSGNTIY

len: 14
v_gene: TRBV2
j_gene: TRBJ1-1
CDR3aa: ASSEALDRVNTEAF

len: 14
v_gene: TRBV19
j_gene: TRBJ2-6
CDR3aa: ASSIGRGSGANVLT

len: 13
v_gene: TRBV5-4
j_gene: TRBJ2-1
CDR3aa: ASSPTSGSSNEQF

len: 16
v_gene: TRBV29-1
j_gene: TRBJ2-3
CDR3aa: SVEGTSGRAYVTDTQY

len: 15
v_gene: TRBV4-1
j_gene: TRBJ2-1
CDR3aa: ASSQPPGLGFSKEQF

len: 12
v_gene: TRBV3-1/TRBV3-2
j_gene: TRBJ2-2
CDR3aa: ASSRTSGNGELF

len: 15
v_gene: TRBV2
j_gene: TRBJ2-1
CDR3aa: ASSEVEAGVNKNEQF

len: 12
v_gene: TRBV5-1
j_gene: TRBJ2-1
CDR3aa: ASSPDGGAGEQF

len: 13
v_gene: TRBV18
j_gene: TRBJ2-3
CDR3aa: ASSPGQVAGNTQY

len: 12
v_gene: TRBV19
j_gene: TRBJ1-1
CDR3aa: ASSIGGLNTEAF

len: 13
v_gene: TRBV27
j_gene: TRBJ2-7
CDR3aa: ASSAISGSIYEQY

len: 11
v_gene: TRBV10-3
j_gene: TRBJ2-5
CDR3aa: AFRSGAGETQY

len: 15
v_gene: TRBV3-1/TRBV3-2
j_gene: TRBJ2-2
CDR3aa: ASSRGSGGPNTGELF

len: 13
v_gene: TRBV19
j_gene: TRBJ1-1
CDR3aa: ASSPGLRSGAEAF

len: 15
v_gene: TRBV6-1
j_gene: TRBJ1-6
CDR3aa: ASSANGQISYNSPLH

len: 12
v_gene: TRBV5-1
j_gene: TRBJ2-7
CDR3aa: ASSLGTVTYEQY

len: 12
v_gene: TRBV28
j_gene: TRBJ1-1
CDR3aa: ASDTGWLNTEAF

len: 12
v_gene: TRBV19
j_gene: TRBJ1-5
CDR3aa: ASSGGTGRSPQH

len: 15
v_gene: TRBV10-2
j_gene: TRBJ2-7
CDR3aa: ASSPLRLGTGNYEQY

len: 11
v_gene: TRBV5-5
j_gene: TRBJ1-2
CDR3aa: ASSLDWLGGRT

len: 13
v_gene: TRBV28
j_gene: TRBJ2-2
CDR3aa: ASTAFGGGTGELF

len: 13
v_gene: TRBV11-2
j_gene: TRBJ2-5
CDR3aa: ASSPSPHDVETQY

len: 13
v_gene: TRBV7-8
j_gene: TRBJ2-1
CDR3aa: ASSPSSGGYNEQF